The clone carrying this TCR beta chain showed up just a few times. Antigen: not known. Patients having uncontrolled infection, another autoimmune disease, pregnancy or lactation were not included. These data belong to a study of T cells in Graves' hyperthyroidism and ophthalmopathy. Whole-study findings and limits: Ophthalmopathy was identified by the model a median 6.5 months ahead of onset.

Trimming shortened V by 3 bases and J by 1 base, and 18 bases separated the two germline ends. CDR1 SQVTM and CDR2 ANQGSEA come from the germline V gene. The CDR3 totals 16 residues. There were TCR beta CDR3 regions amplified from RNA transcripts. TCR CDR3 regions were first amplified by RT-PCR with HTBI primers. TCRdb ran MiXCR on the multiplex PCR reads and lists one entry per CDR3 protein. The table records 650,000 to 850,000 distinct CDR3 sequences, approximately 19% of them present only once. The rearrangement links TRBV29-1 to TRBJ1-1; tentatively, D is TRBD1 (6 bases). The source of this sequence is a woman in her fifties or sixties with Graves' hyperthyroidism that later progressed to Graves' ophthalmopathy. Specimen: blood. CDR3: CSVEPRQGRTNTEAFF. CDR3 in DNA: TGCAGCGTTGAGCCCCGCCAGGGGAGAACGAACACTGAAGCTTTCTTT.